This is a list of T cell receptor beta chains from one sample in a study of PD-1 blockade in classical Hodgkin lymphoma. The data were produced by immunoSEQ multiplex PCR, yet TCRdb's version contains in-frame clones alone and is incomplete. The data contain approximately 100,000 clones, around 89% of them singletons. The sequencing here drew on peripheral blood mononuclear cells (PBMCs), taken before the second cycle of nivolumab. The receptors stem from a human donor with classical Hodgkin lymphoma. The CDR3 runs from the conserved cysteine through the conserved F or W. The D gene is left open where the match is weak. A clone size is listed for some rows: how often the clone was seen (once, few, many), or a class if it is expanded.

j_gene	abundance	d_gene	v_gene	CDR3aa	CDR3nt
TRBJ2-7	.	.	TRBV11-2	CASSPSNEQYF	TGTGCCAGCAGCCCCAGCAACGAGCAGTACTTC
TRBJ2-5	.	.	TRBV19	CASSITAREQETQYF	TGTGCCAGTAGTATTACGGCCAGGGAGCAAGAGACCCAGTACTTC
TRBJ1-6	.	.	TRBV30	CAWSPRGDMLNSPLHF	TGTGCCTGGAGTCCCCGCGGGGACATGCTTAATTCACCCCTCCACTTT
TRBJ1-4	.	.	TRBV7-9	CASSRTSLGPSTNEKLFF	TGTGCCAGCAGCCGGACCTCCCTAGGGCCTTCAACTAATGAAAAACTGTTTTTT
TRBJ2-5	.	.	TRBV27	CASRGEQETQYF	TGTGCCAGCCGCGGGGAGCAAGAGACCCAGTACTTC
TRBJ2-3	.	TRBD1	TRBV18	CASSPRGQGSTDTQYF	TGTGCCAGCTCACCCCGGGGACAGGGGAGCACAGATACGCAGTATTTT
TRBJ1-2	once	.	TRBV30	CAWRGWGPYGYTF	TGTGCCTGGAGGGGTTGGGGCCCCTATGGCTACACCTTC
TRBJ2-7	.	.	TRBV9	CASSVSDYEQYF	TGTGCCAGCAGCGTATCCGACTACGAGCAGTACTTC
TRBJ1-1	.	.	TRBV21-1	CASSTGPGTEAFF	TGTGCCAGCAGCACGGGGCCCGGCACTGAAGCTTTCTTT
TRBJ2-2	.	.	TRBV4-3	CASSRYTGELFF	TGCGCCAGCAGCCGTTACACCGGGGAGCTGTTTTTT
TRBJ2-2	.	.	TRBV9	CASSVDPSLDGELFF	TGTGCCAGCAGCGTCGATCCTAGCCTTGACGGGGAGCTGTTTTTT
TRBJ2-7	.	TRBD1	TRBV29-1	CSVQQGAREQYF	TGCAGCGTCCAACAGGGGGCACGCGAGCAGTACTTC
TRBJ2-7	.	.	TRBV9	CASSAGDFSYEQYF	TGTGCCAGCAGCGCCGGGGACTTCTCCTACGAGCAGTACTTC
TRBJ1-2	.	.	TRBV2	CASRVQDGGYTF	TGTGCCAGCAGAGTCCAGGATGGAGGCTACACCTTC
TRBJ2-7	.	.	TRBV5-1	CASSLRARTATYEQYF	TGCGCCAGCAGCTTGAGAGCGAGGACAGCCACCTACGAGCAGTACTTC
TRBJ2-1	.	.	TRBV4-1	CASSQVDILSYNEQFF	TGCGCCAGCAGCCAAGTTGATATTCTCTCCTACAATGAGCAGTTCTTC
TRBJ1-3	.	TRBD1	TRBV7-2	CASSAWTGRYSGNTIYF	TGTGCCAGCAGCGCATGGACAGGGAGGTACTCTGGAAACACCATATATTTT
TRBJ1-1	.	.	TRBV19	CASSITVNTEAFF	TGTGCCAGTAGTATAACGGTGAACACTGAAGCTTTCTTT
TRBJ2-2	.	TRBD1	TRBV7-8	CASSDRQGRTGELFF	TGTGCCAGCAGCGACAGACAGGGGCGGACCGGGGAGCTGTTTTTT
TRBJ2-1	.	.	TRBV21-1	CANDRGCEGEQFF	TGTGCCAACGACAGGGGGTGTGAAGGTGAGCAGTTCTTC
TRBJ1-1	.	.	TRBV29-1	CSVVQGYTEAFF	TGCAGCGTCGTACAGGGTTACACTGAAGCTTTCTTT
TRBJ2-1	.	.	TRBV7-2	CASSLASSYNEQFF	TGTGCCAGCAGCTTGGCGAGCTCCTACAATGAGCAGTTCTTC
TRBJ2-3	few	TRBD1	TRBV6-4	CASSDSGQGTDTQYF	TGTGCCAGCAGTGACTCGGGACAGGGCACAGATACGCAGTATTTT
TRBJ2-5	.	TRBD1	TRBV7-7	CAVGDREMETQYF	TGTGCCGTCGGGGACAGGGAGATGGAGACCCAGTACTTC
TRBJ2-1	.	TRBD2	TRBV19	CASSRRGAGDEQFF	TGTGCCAGTAGCAGACGGGGAGCGGGGGACGAGCAGTTCTTC
TRBJ1-6	.	TRBD1	TRBV2	CASTGTGYSPLHF	TGTGCCAGCACCGGGACAGGGTATTCACCCCTCCACTTT
TRBJ2-4	.	.	TRBV6-5	CASSYSAENIQYF	TGTGCCAGCAGTTACTCCGCGGAAAACATTCAGTACTTC
TRBJ1-5	once	TRBD1	TRBV7-8	CASSRSDRGTNQPQHF	TGTGCCAGCAGCCGGTCCGACAGGGGGACCAATCAGCCCCAGCATTTT
TRBJ1-1	.	.	TRBV19	CASSNPTNEAFF	TGTGCCAGTAGTAATCCAACGAATGAAGCTTTCTTT
TRBJ1-1	.	TRBD1	TRBV6-5	CASSYSGTGAEAFF	TGTGCCAGCAGTTACTCCGGGACAGGGGCTGAAGCTTTCTTT
TRBJ2-5	.	.	TRBV5-1	CASSFGTEGGTQYF	TGCGCCAGCAGCTTCGGGACAGAGGGGGGGACCCAGTACTTC
TRBJ2-2	.	.	TRBV10-3	CAISDRTTGELFF	TGTGCCATCAGTGATAGAACCACCGGGGAGCTGTTTTTT
TRBJ1-5	.	.	TRBV7-8	CASSLVTRAHQPQHF	TGTGCCAGCAGCTTAGTCACAAGGGCCCATCAGCCCCAGCATTTT
TRBJ1-5	.	.	TRBV27	CASSLTPTVQPQHF	TGTGCCAGCAGTTTAACCCCCACCGTGCAGCCCCAGCATTTT
TRBJ2-7	.	.	TRBV6-5	CASSYSREGGQHF	TGTGCCAGCAGTTACTCGCGTGAGGGGGGCCAGCACTTC
TRBJ2-7	.	TRBD2	TRBV4-1	CASSLAGGASGGTSYEQYF	TGCGCCAGCAGCCTCGCCGGAGGGGCTAGCGGGGGGACGTCCTACGAGCAGTACTTC
TRBJ2-3	.	TRBD1	TRBV10-1	CASSVGQATEEQYF	TGCGCCAGCAGTGTGGGACAGGCAACCGAGGAGCAGTATTTT
TRBJ1-6	.	.	TRBV4-3	CASSQGSRDAYNSPLHF	TGCGCCAGCAGCCAAGGATCTAGGGACGCCTATAATTCACCCCTCCACTTT
TRBJ2-7	.	.	TRBV4-1	CASSQDEFQYEQYF	TGCGCCAGCAGCCAAGATGAGTTCCAATACGAGCAGTACTTC
TRBJ1-1	.	.	TRBV6-1	CASRDESENTEAFF	TGTGCCAGCCGGGACGAGTCAGAGAACACTGAAGCTTTCTTT
TRBJ1-5	.	.	TRBV6-1	CASSGAAGNQPQHF	TGTGCCAGCAGTGGTGCTGCCGGGAATCAGCCCCAGCATTTT
TRBJ1-2	.	TRBD1	TRBV30	CAWGQGSKSYGYTF	TGTGCCTGGGGACAGGGATCGAAAAGCTATGGCTACACCTTC
TRBJ2-5	.	.	TRBV2	CASSEARSRSETQYF	TGTGCCAGCAGTGAAGCCCGATCGAGATCAGAGACCCAGTACTTC
TRBJ1-2	few	.	TRBV18	CASSPGTSYGYTF	TGTGCCAGCTCACCTGGGACTAGTTATGGCTACACCTTC
TRBJ2-3	.	.	TRBV30	CAWKALTDTQYF	TGTGCCTGGAAAGCCCTCACAGATACGCAGTATTTT
TRBJ2-4	.	.	TRBV9	CASSLTDSSDIQYF	TGTGCCAGCAGTTTAACAGACAGTAGTGACATTCAGTACTTC
TRBJ2-7	few	.	TRBV7-2	CASSFGTETYEQYF	TGTGCCAGCAGCTTCGGGACGGAAACCTACGAGCAGTACTTC
TRBJ2-3	.	.	TRBV27	CASSPHTDTQYF	TGTGCCAGCAGTCCCCACACAGATACGCAGTATTTT
TRBJ2-7	.	TRBD1	TRBV10-2	CASSKDRGRYF	TGCGCCAGCAGTAAGGACAGGGGGCGATACTTC
TRBJ1-2	.	.	TRBV27	CASSFGSGYGYTF	TGTGCCAGCAGTTTCGGCAGCGGCTATGGCTACACCTTC
TRBJ2-7	.	.	TRBV29-1	CSVHHKGSVPEQYF	TGCAGCGTACACCACAAAGGTTCAGTCCCCGAGCAGTACTTC
TRBJ1-6	.	.	TRBV28	CASSSPGPPSSYNSPLHF	TGTGCCAGCAGTTCCCCCGGACCCCCCAGCTCCTATAATTCACCCCTCCACTTT
TRBJ1-5	.	.	TRBV11-2	CASSPTFSNQPQHF	TGTGCCAGCAGCCCAACATTTAGCAATCAGCCCCAGCATTTT
TRBJ2-7	.	.	TRBV27	CASSSSYEQYF	TGTGCCAGCAGCTCCTCCTACGAGCAGTACTTC
TRBJ2-1	.	.	TRBV27	CASSLSGQEHNEQFF	TGTGCCAGCAGTTTATCGGGTCAGGAGCACAATGAGCAGTTCTTC
TRBJ1-4	.	.	TRBV11-3	CASARGGGANEKLFF	TGTGCCAGCGCCCGCGGGGGGGGAGCAAATGAAAAACTGTTTTTT
TRBJ2-7	.	.	TRBV2	CASKYGAYEQYF	TGTGCCAGCAAGTACGGGGCTTACGAGCAGTACTTC